The 25 T cell receptor beta chains in this list originate from one sample, sequenced in a study of PD-1 blockade in mismatch repair-deficient tumors. Assay used: immunoSEQ multiplex PCR; TCRdb lists only in-frame clones, some missing. Of some 110,000 clones listed, more than 60% are singletons. Material: peripheral blood, obtained approximately 14 months after starting pembrolizumab. The receptors were gathered from an adult with mismatch repair-deficient cancer.

With regard to this clone: This sample includes further DNA sequences coding for the same CDR3. V is TRBV7-9 and J is TRBJ1-5, with a weak D call TRBD1 (5 bases). Trimming took off 3 bases at V and 6 bases at J, with 9 bases between the two ends. This CDR3 contains 13 residues. The germline V gene has CDR1 SEHNR and CDR2 FQNEAQ (reference sequence). The CDR3 coding sequence is TGTGCCAGCAGCTTGCAGGGAGGTCAGCCCCAGCATTTT. Translated: CASSLQGGQPQHF.

J is TRBJ1-1 and V is TRBV13, with a possible D match to TRBD1 (5 bases). The CDR3 totals 16 residues. The germline V gene encodes CDR1 PRHDT and CDR2 FYEKMQ (reference sequence). Trimming pared 0 bases from V and 0 bases from J, leaving 11 bases between. This CDR3 reads CASSLGPGRVNTEAFF. The CDR3 DNA is TGTGCCAGCAGCTTAGGCCCGGGCAGGGTGAACACTGAAGCTTTCTTT. The entire variable domain, with the rest obtained from reference TRBV13 and TRBJ1-1, is as follows: AAGVIQSPRHLIKEKRETATLKCYPIPRHDTVYWYQQGPGQDPQFLISFYEKMQSDKGSIPDRFSAQQFSDYHSELNMSSLELGDSALYFCASSLGPGRVNTEAFFGQGTRLTVV.

The V and J genes are TRBV9 and TRBJ2-2; D remains unclear. V lost 6 bases and J lost 1, with 4 bases in between. There are 12 residues in the CDR3. Germline V lookup: CDR1 SGDLS, CDR2 YYNGEE. DNA for the CDR3: TGTGCCAGCACCCGGAACACCGGGGAGCTGTTTTTT. Translating it yields CASTRNTGELFF.

This rearrangement joins TRBV9 to TRBJ1-5; D uncertain. The V gene's germline CDR1 is SGDLS and CDR2 YYNGEE. V was shortened by 0 bases and J by 0 bases, with 7 bases between the two germline ends. The CDR3 has 15 residues. The CDR3 is CASSVEGNSNQPQHF. The CDR3, as DNA: TGTGCCAGCAGCGTAGAAGGTAATAGCAATCAGCCCCAGCATTTT.

The chain links TRBV27 to TRBJ2-7; 9 bases line up with TRBD2. CDR1 is MNHEY, CDR2 SMNVEV, per germline (reference sequence). V shed 3 bases, J shed 6 bases, and the junction held 3 bases outside the gene matches. CDR3 length: 13 residues. CDR3 sequence (DNA): TGTGCCAGCAGTTTTACAGCGGGAGGCGAGCAGTACTTC. Translating it yields CASSFTAGGEQYF.

This rearrangement joins TRBV27 to TRBJ2-5; 10 bases line up with TRBD1. Germline-derived CDR1 and CDR2 are MNHEY and SMNVEV (reference sequence). With 2 bases clipped from V and 5 bases from J, the junction kept 8 bases outside the gene matches. CDR3 size: 16 residues. CDR3 in DNA: TGTGCCAGCAGTTTAGTTGGGACAGGGGCTCGGGAGACCCAGTACTTC. It encodes CASSLVGTGARETQYF.

The chain uses TRBV6-1 and TRBJ1-1, with a possible D match to TRBD1 (5 bases). This CDR3 region has 14 residues. CDR1 is MNHNS and CDR2 is SASEGT in the germline V gene. Trimming pared 2 bases from V and 1 base from J, leaving 8 bases between. The CDR3 DNA follows: TGTGCCAGCAGTGAACAGGGTGGGAACACTGAAGCTTTCTTT. Encoded protein: CASSEQGGNTEAFF.

V gene TRBV5-8 combines with J gene TRBJ1-4; 10 nucleotides align to TRBD1. The CDR3 is 16 residues long. The V gene's germline CDR1 is SGHTS and CDR2 YDEGEE. With 0 bases clipped from V and 8 bases from J, the junction kept 7 bases outside the gene matches. For the CDR3, the DNA is TGTGCCAGCAGCTTGGCCAGACAGGGGGCCGGGGAAAAACTGTTTTTT. Encoded protein: CASSLARQGAGEKLFF.

The gene calls are TRBV7-9 and TRBJ1-1, with D uncertain. The CDR3 contains 12 residues. With 1 base removed from V and 8 bases from J, the gap between germline ends came to 8 bases. In germline, CDR1 is SEHNR, CDR2 FQNEAQ (reference sequence). CDR3 residues: CASSLGVGEAFF. In DNA form, the CDR3 reads TGTGCCAGCAGCTTAGGTGTGGGCGAAGCTTTCTTT.

J is TRBJ2-5 and V is TRBV2; D unclear. CDR3 length: 11 residues. With 3 bases removed from V and 3 bases from J, the gap between germline ends came to 2 bases. Germline loops: CDR1 SNHLY, CDR2 FYNNEI. The DNA of the CDR3 is TGTGCCAGCAGTGACGAAGAGACCCAGTACTTC. Its translation: CASSDEETQYF.

The chain joins TRBV7-9 to TRBJ1-2; 8 bases are shared with TRBD1. V lost 1 base to trimming and J lost 4 bases; unmatched junction nucleotides: 8. Germline values: CDR1 SEHNR, CDR2 FQNEAQ (reference sequence). The CDR3 length is 16 residues. CDR3: CASSLGAGGFGYGYTF. Written as DNA, the CDR3 is TGTGCCAGCAGCTTAGGGGCAGGGGGCTTCGGCTATGGCTACACCTTC.

In regard to this clone: One end of the junction fails to match germline, which may point to a read error. V usage is TRBV7-7 and J usage is TRBJ2-7, with 12 nucleotides matching TRBD1. The V gene's germline CDR1 is SSHAT and CDR2 FNYEAQ (reference sequence). This CDR3 is built from 15 residues. The CDR3 coding sequence is TGTGCTAGCAGTCCCGGGGGACAGGGGGCAGGCGAGCAGTACTTC. This sequence encodes CASSPGGQGAGEQYF.

This rearrangement joins TRBV2 to TRBJ1-1; D is perhaps TRBD1 (6 bases). Trimming left V 8 bases short and J 0 bases short, with 10 bases between. CDR1 and CDR2 from the germline V gene are SNHLY and FYNNEI. The CDR3 consists of 13 residues. The DNA of the CDR3 is TGTGCCAGCCAGGGGTGGATGAACACTGAAGCTTTCTTT. Its translation is CASQGWMNTEAFF.

The chain combines TRBV7-9 with TRBJ2-7; 9 bases line up with TRBD2. Germline-derived CDR1 and CDR2 are SEHNR and FQNEAQ (reference sequence). The CDR3 has 14 amino acids. V lost 4 bases and J lost 6; bases outside the gene matches: 7. The CDR3 sequence: CASSSGLATFEQYF. CDR3 in DNA: TGTGCCAGCAGCTCCGGACTAGCGACGTTCGAGCAGTACTTC.

The chain is built from TRBV19 and TRBJ2-1, with TRBD2 identical over 8 bases. Germline assignment: CDR1 LNHDA and CDR2 SQIVND (reference sequence). J lost 15 bases, V lost 1 base, and 2 bases had no gene match. The CDR3 length is 11 residues. The CDR3 protein is CASSIGGRRFF. The CDR3 DNA sequence: TGTGCCAGTAGTATAGGCGGGAGGCGGTTCTTC.

This chain uses TRBV28 with TRBJ2-1; 7 bases align to TRBD2. Germline lookup yields CDR1 MDHEN and CDR2 SYDVKM. The CDR3 is 15 residues long. The V segment lost 6 bases and the J segment 6 bases; nucleotides outside the gene matches: 11. In DNA, the CDR3 is TGTGCCAGCAGCCCTACCGGGACTACTGGCAATGAGCAGTTCTTC. This codes for CASSPTGTTGNEQFF.

In this sample, this clone turned up once. The gene calls are TRBV11-1 and TRBJ2-7, with D uncertain. Germline lookup yields CDR1 SGHAT and CDR2 FQDESV (reference sequence). The CDR3 is 14 residues long. Trimming shortened V by 2 bases and J by 0 bases, and 8 bases separated the two germline ends. CDR3 in DNA: TGTGCCAGCAGCTTAAATACTAACTCCTACGAGCAGTACTTC. This encodes CASSLNTNSYEQYF. Drawing the rest from reference TRBV11-1 and TRBJ2-7, the complete variable domain is EAEVAQSPRYKITEKSQAVAFWCDPISGHATLYWYRQILGQGPELLVQFQDESVVDDSQLPKDRFSAERLKGVDSTLKIQPAELGDSAMYLCASSLNTNSYEQYFGPGTRLTVT.

V gene TRBV11-3 combines with J gene TRBJ1-3; the D gene is possibly TRBD1 (5 bases). Germline V gives CDR1 SGHNT, CDR2 YENEEA. This CDR3 has 15 residues. Trimming removed 6 bases from V and 4 bases from J, with 16 bases in between. The CDR3 DNA reads as TGTGCCAGCAGTCGCCGGGGGAATGACGGAAACACCATATATTTT. Encoded protein: CASSRRGNDGNTIYF.

This CDR3 is CASSEVRDTEAFF. The CDR3 bases are TGTGCCAGCAGTGAAGTCAGGGACACTGAAGCTTTCTTT. The V call is TRBV2, the J call TRBJ1-1, with TRBD1 as a possible D gene (5 bases). The V end lost 1 base, the J end lost 3 bases, and 6 bases lay between the germline ends. The CDR3 totals 13 residues. Germline V gene lookup returns CDR1 SNHLY and CDR2 FYNNEI.

The CDR3 nucleotides read TGTGCCAGCGGACAAACCCCTGGGAACACTGAAGCTTTCTTT. It is translated as CASGQTPGNTEAFF. The rearrangement joins TRBV19 to TRBJ1-1; D is perhaps TRBD1 (5 bases). Germline V gives CDR1 LNHDA, CDR2 SQIVND (reference sequence). Trimming shortened V by 9 bases and J by 1 base, and 15 bases separated the two germline ends. The CDR3 runs 14 residues.

V usage is TRBV9 and J usage is TRBJ2-7; no firm D call. V dropped 3 bases and J dropped 6 bases, with 13 bases sitting between them. The CDR3 loop spans 13 amino acids. The germline V gene has CDR1 SGDLS and CDR2 YYNGEE. CDR3 region: CASSARSAGEQYF. CDR3 DNA sequence: TGTGCCAGCAGCGCGCGGTCAGCAGGCGAGCAGTACTTC. Based on the CDR3 plus reference TRBV9 and TRBJ2-7, the full variable domain is DSGVTQTPKHLITATGQRVTLRCSPRSGDLSVYWYQQSLDQGLQFLIQYYNGEERAKGNILERFSAQQFPDLHSELNLSSLELGDSALYFCASSARSAGEQYFGPGTRLTVT.

The chain carries TRBV11-2 and TRBJ1-2; D is ambiguous. The length of the CDR3 is 14 residues. Germline-derived CDR1 and CDR2 are SGHAT and FQNNGV. V lost 1 base, J lost 2 bases, and 8 bases lay in between. The chain's CDR3 is CASSLVSRNYGYTF. CDR3 in DNA: TGTGCCAGCAGCTTAGTCAGTAGAAACTATGGCTACACCTTC.

The V and J genes are TRBV6-5 and TRBJ2-2; 11 bases are a match to TRBD1. Germline values: CDR1 MNHEY, CDR2 SVGAGI. The CDR3 has 14 residues. CDR3 nucleotides: TGTGCGGCCAGCCGGGACAGGGGGACCGGGGAGCTGTTTTTT. The encoded protein is CAASRDRGTGELFF.

The chain couples TRBV27 to TRBJ1-1; the D is unclear. Germline loops: CDR1 MNHEY, CDR2 SMNVEV (reference sequence). Trimming left V 5 bases short and J 5 bases short, with 12 bases between. CDR3 length equals 13 residues. This CDR3 reads CASSVGWRTEAFF. CDR3 coding DNA: TGTGCCAGCAGTGTAGGTTGGCGGACTGAAGCTTTCTTT.

This clone was counted only a few times. The J gene is TRBJ1-1, the V gene TRBV5-1; 7 bases match TRBD1. Germline CDR1 and CDR2: SGHRS and YFSETQ. The CDR3 is 14 amino acids. V gave up 0 bases and J gave up 3 bases; unmatched junction bases: 2. CDR3 coding DNA: TGCGCCAGCAGCTTGGCCGGGACAGACACTGAAGCTTTCTTT. It translates to CASSLAGTDTEAFF.